This TCR beta chain was captured by sequencing in a study of human T cells and chemical hapten exposure. About the research overall: Upper inner arm skin measuring approximately 2 cm by approximately 2 cm received 2% DPC for sensitization. Yields of TCR per sample differed, chiefly owing to small differences in pooled library volume.

Specified time point: patch test 3, about 24 weeks after DPC sensitization. Treatment meaning: therapeutic diphenylcyclopropenone sensitization with weekly scalp DPC. TCRdb itself ran the RACE reads through MiXCR, one entry per CDR3 protein. The sample has 180,000 or so distinct CDR3 sequences, around a quarter seen once. The germline gives CDR1 LGHDT, CDR2 YNNKEL (reference sequence). CDR3 length: 13 amino acids. V dropped 3 bases and J dropped 4 bases, with 10 bases sitting between them. Sequencing used whole blood, obtained in connection with sensitization to the hapten diphenylcyclopropenone (DPC). The clonotype was recovered from a woman between 35 and 50 years old with alopecia areata. Some clones in this sample may be carry-over from other donors' samples. V and J are TRBV3-1 and TRBJ2-7; D remains ambiguous. CDR3 in DNA: TGTGCCAGCAGCCATCCAGGATGGTACGAGCAGTACTTC. This sequence encodes CASSHPGWYEQYF.